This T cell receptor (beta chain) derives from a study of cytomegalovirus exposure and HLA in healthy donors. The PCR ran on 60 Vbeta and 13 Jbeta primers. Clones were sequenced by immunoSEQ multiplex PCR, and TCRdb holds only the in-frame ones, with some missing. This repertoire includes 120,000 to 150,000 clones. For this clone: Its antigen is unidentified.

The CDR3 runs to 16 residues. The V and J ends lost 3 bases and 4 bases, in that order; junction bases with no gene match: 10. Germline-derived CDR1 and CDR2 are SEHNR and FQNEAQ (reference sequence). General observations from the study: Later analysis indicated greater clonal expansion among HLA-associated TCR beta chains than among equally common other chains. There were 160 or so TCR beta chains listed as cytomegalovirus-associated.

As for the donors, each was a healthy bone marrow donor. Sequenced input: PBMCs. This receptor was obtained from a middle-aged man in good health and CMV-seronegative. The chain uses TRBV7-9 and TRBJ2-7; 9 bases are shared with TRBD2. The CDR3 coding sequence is TGTGCCAGCAGCTTCGCATTTAGCGGGGGAAGTTACGAGCAGTACTTC. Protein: CASSFAFSGGSYEQYF.